This T cell receptor beta chain was found in a study of beta chain features in type 1 diabetes. Study conclusions and caveats: When cDNA is sequenced, cells with high TCR expression could be over-represented. For type 1 diabetes patients, VDJ junctions showed fewer insertions and more deletions. Researchers report that Type 1 diabetes patients had moderately but significantly shorter TCRB CDR3s across all four CD4+ subsets.

Without exception, sorted populations had purity beyond 95%. The sequenced template was cDNA made from the entire isolated RNA. Measured with immunoSEQ multiplex PCR; TCRdb has only the in-frame clones, and not every one. The sample has about 220,000 clones, about a tenth seen once. This clone appeared a few times. Its antigen is undetermined. Germline CDR1 is DFQATT and CDR2 is SNEGSKA (reference sequence). The germline V and J ends were trimmed by 3 bases and 10 bases, with 10 bases remaining between them. This CDR3 has 11 amino acids. The gene calls are TRBV20-1 and TRBJ2-1; unclear D gene. Sequencing used central memory CD4+ T cells from blood. The receptor was derived from a man younger than 35 in good health. The CDR3 sequence is CSARLVNEQFF. CDR3 DNA sequence: TGCAGTGCTAGGCTAGTAAACGAGCAGTTCTTC.